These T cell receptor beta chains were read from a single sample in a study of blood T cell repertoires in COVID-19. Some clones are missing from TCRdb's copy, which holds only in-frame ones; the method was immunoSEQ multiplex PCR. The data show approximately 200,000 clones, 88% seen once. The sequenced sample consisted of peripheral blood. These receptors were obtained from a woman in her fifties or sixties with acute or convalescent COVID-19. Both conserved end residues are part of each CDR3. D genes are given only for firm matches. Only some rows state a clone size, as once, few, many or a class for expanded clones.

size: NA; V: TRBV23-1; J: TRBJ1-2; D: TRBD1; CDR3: CASSPRTGGQGTRGYTF; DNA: TGCGCCAGCAGTCCCCGGACGGGGGGACAGGGAACCCGTGGCTACACCTTC
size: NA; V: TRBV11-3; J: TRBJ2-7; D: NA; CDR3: CASSLDSGEPYEQYF; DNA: TGTGCCAGCAGCTTAGATTCGGGGGAGCCCTACGAGCAGTACTTC
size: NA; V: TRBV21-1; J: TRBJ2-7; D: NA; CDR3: CASSKGAQKGQVISLSYEQYF; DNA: TGTGCCAGCAGCAAAGGGGCCCAGAAAGGACAGGTTATTTCCCTCTCCTACGAGCAGTACTTC
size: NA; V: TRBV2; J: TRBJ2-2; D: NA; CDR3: CASRNRETGELFF; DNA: TGTGCCAGCAGAAACAGGGAAACCGGGGAGCTGTTTTTT
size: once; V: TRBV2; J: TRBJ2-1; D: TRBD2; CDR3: CASRALAELYNEQFF; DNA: TGTGCCAGCAGGGCACTAGCGGAGCTTTACAATGAGCAGTTCTTC
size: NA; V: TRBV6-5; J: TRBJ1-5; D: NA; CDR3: CASSPLKNQPQHF; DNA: TGTGCCAGCAGCCCCCTAAAGAATCAGCCCCAGCATTTT
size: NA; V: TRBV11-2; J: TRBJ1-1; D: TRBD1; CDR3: CASSVSGGMNTEAFF; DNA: TGTGCCAGCAGCGTTTCAGGGGGCATGAACACTGAAGCTTTCTTT
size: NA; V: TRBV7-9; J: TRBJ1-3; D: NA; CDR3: CASSLGAVGSGNTIYF; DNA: TGTGCCAGCAGCTTAGGGGCTGTAGGCTCTGGAAACACCATATATTTT
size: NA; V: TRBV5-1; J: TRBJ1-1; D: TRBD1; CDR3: CASSLLQGTEAFF; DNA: TGCGCCAGCAGCTTGTTACAGGGGACTGAAGCTTTCTTT
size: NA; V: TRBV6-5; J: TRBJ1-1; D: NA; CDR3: CASTARGFTEAFF; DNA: TGTGCCAGCACCGCTCGGGGGTTCACTGAAGCTTTCTTT
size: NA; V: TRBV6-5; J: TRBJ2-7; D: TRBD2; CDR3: CASSYSRGGGRYEQYF; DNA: TGTGCCAGCAGTTACTCTCGGGGGGGTGGCCGCTACGAGCAGTACTTC
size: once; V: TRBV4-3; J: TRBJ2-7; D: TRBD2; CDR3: CASSQDRGRVGEQYF; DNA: TGCGCCAGCAGCCAAGATCGAGGGAGGGTAGGCGAGCAGTACTTC
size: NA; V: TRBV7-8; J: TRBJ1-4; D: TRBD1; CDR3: CASRQGPNEKLFF; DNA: TGTGCCAGCAGACAGGGGCCTAATGAAAAACTGTTTTTT
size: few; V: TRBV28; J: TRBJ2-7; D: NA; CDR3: CASSSPTSRKRGEQYF; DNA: TGTGCCAGCAGTTCACCAACATCGAGGAAAAGGGGCGAGCAGTACTTC
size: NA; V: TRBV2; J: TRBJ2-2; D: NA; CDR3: CASSAITSTGELFF; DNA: TGTGCCAGCAGCGCCATCACTAGCACCGGGGAGCTGTTTTTT
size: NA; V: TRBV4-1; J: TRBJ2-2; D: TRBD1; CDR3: CASSQPRDRNTGELFF; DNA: TGCGCCAGCAGCCAGCCCCGGGACAGAAACACCGGGGAGCTGTTTTTT
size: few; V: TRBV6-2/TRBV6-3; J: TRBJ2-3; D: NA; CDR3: CASSRSGISDTQYF; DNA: TGTGCCAGCAGTAGATCAGGGATCTCAGATACGCAGTATTTT
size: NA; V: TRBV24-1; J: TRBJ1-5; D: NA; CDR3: CATSDSRVSSNQPQHF; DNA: TGTGCCACCAGTGATTCCAGGGTCAGTAGCAATCAGCCCCAGCATTTT
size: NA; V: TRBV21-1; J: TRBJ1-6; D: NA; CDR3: CASIGGRINSPLHF; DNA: TGTGCCAGCATAGGAGGCAGGATTAATTCACCCCTCCACTTT
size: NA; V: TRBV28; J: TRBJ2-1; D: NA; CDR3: CASSFSTIDEQFF; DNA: TGTGCCAGCAGTTTCTCGACTATCGATGAGCAGTTCTTC
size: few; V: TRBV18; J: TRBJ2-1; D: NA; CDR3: CASSPTGSTYNEQFF; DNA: TGTGCCAGCTCACCAACAGGGTCCACCTACAATGAGCAGTTCTTC
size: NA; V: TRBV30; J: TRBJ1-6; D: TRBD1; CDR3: CAWSVDRDSPLHF; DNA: TGTGCCTGGAGTGTGGACAGGGACTCACCCCTCCACTTT
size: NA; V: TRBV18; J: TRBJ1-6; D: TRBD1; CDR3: CASSPDRGDSPLHF; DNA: TGTGCCAGCTCACCTGACAGGGGAGATTCACCCCTCCACTTT
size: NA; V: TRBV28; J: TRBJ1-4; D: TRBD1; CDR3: CASSSGTGELWLFF; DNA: TGTGCCAGCAGCTCCGGGACAGGGGAGTTGTGGCTGTTTTTT
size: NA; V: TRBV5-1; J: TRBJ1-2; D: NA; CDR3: CASSVDGWGYTF; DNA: TGCGCCAGCAGCGTCGACGGGTGGGGCTACACCTTC
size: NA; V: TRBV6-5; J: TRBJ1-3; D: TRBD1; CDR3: CASSPRQGTGNTIYF; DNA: TGTGCCAGCAGCCCAAGACAGGGGACTGGAAACACCATATATTTT
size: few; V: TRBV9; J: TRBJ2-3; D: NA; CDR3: CASSVADRTQYF; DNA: TGTGCCAGCAGCGTAGCTGATAGAACTCAGTATTTT
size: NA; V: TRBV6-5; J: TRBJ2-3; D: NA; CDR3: CASSYRLQGGTQYF; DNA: TGTGCCAGCAGTTACCGGCTCCAGGGTGGAACGCAGTATTTT
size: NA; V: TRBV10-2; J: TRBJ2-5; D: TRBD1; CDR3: CASSERGQGRETQYF; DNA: TGCGCCAGCAGTGAGCGGGGACAGGGGAGGGAGACCCAGTACTTC
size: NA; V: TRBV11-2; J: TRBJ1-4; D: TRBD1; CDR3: CASSFSDRVGEKLFF; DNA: TGTGCCAGCAGCTTCTCGGACAGGGTAGGGGAAAAACTGTTTTTT
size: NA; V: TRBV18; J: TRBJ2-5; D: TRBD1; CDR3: CASSPSRTGPETQYF; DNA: TGTGCCAGCTCACCAAGCAGGACAGGGCCAGAGACCCAGTACTTC
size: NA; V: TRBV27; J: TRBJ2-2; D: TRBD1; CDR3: CASSRWTGGNTGELFF; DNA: TGTGCCAGCAGTCGTTGGACAGGGGGCAACACCGGGGAGCTGTTTTTT
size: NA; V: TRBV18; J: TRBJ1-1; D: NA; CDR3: CASSPREGRNTEAFF; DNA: TGTGCCAGCTCACCACGGGAGGGGAGGAACACTGAAGCTTTCTTT
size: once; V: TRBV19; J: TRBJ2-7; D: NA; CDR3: CASSISRGEQYF; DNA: TGTGCCAGTAGTATTTCCAGGGGCGAGCAGTACTTC
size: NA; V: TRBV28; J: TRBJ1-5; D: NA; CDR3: CASSPAFSNSNQPQHF; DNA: TGTGCCAGCAGTCCAGCGTTTTCAAATAGCAATCAGCCCCAGCATTTT
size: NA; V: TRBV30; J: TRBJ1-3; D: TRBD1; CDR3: CAWSVGDRGPGNTIYF; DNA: TGTGCCTGGAGTGTAGGCGACAGGGGTCCTGGAAACACCATATATTTT
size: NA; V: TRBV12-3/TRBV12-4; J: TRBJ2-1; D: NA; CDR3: CASSSQPRGEQFF; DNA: TGTGCCAGCAGTTCGCAGCCTAGGGGTGAGCAGTTCTTC
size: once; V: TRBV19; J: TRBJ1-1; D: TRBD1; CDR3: CASSIPGGTEAFF; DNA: TGTGCCAGTAGTATCCCAGGGGGCACTGAAGCTTTCTTT
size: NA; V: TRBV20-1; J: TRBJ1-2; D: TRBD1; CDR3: CSAAQGNGYTF; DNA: TGCAGTGCTGCACAGGGGAATGGCTACACCTTC
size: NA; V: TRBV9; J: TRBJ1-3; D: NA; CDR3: CASSVGITGNTIYF; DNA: TGTGCCAGCAGCGTAGGTATAACTGGAAACACCATATATTTT